This TCR beta chain was sequenced in a study of T cells in Graves' hyperthyroidism and ophthalmopathy. Amplification of TCR beta CDR3 regions used RNA as the template. The study used the HTBI primer set for a first-round RT-PCR of the TCR CDR3. TCRdb reprocessed the multiplex PCR reads with MiXCR, giving one entry per CDR3 protein. The data contain around 570,000 distinct CDR3 sequences, less than 20% of them singletons. Material for sequencing was blood. The clonotype comes from a man in his forties with Graves' ophthalmopathy.

The CDR3 here is CASSSGVRLADNEQFF. For the CDR3, the DNA is TGCGCCAGCAGCTCTGGTGTCCGTCTAGCGGACAATGAGCAGTTCTTC. The rearrangement links TRBV5-1 to TRBJ2-1; 7 bases are shared with TRBD2. In germline, CDR1 is SGHRS, CDR2 YFSETQ. V gave up 3 bases and J gave up 5 bases; unmatched junction bases: 11. This CDR3 contains 16 residues.